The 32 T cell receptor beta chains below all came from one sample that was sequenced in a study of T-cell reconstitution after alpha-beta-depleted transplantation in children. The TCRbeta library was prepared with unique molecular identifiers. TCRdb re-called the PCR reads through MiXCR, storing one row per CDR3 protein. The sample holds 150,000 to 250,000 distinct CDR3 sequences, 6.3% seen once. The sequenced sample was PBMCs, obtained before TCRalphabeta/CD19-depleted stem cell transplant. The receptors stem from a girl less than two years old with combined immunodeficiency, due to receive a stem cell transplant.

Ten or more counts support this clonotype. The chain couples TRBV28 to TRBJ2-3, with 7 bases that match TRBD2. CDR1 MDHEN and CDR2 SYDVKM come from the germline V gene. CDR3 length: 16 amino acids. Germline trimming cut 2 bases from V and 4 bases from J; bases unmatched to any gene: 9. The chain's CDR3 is CASSLPGLGGPDTQYF. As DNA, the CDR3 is TGTGCCAGCAGTTTACCAGGACTAGGAGGTCCAGATACGCAGTATTTT.

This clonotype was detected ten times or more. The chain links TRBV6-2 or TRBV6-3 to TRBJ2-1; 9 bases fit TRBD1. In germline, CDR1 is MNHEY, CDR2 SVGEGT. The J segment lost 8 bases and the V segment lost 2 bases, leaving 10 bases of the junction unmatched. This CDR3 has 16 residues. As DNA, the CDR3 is TGTGCCAGCAGTTACCGACCGGGACAGGGTTTCGATGAGCAGTTCTTC. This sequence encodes CASSYRPGQGFDEQFF.

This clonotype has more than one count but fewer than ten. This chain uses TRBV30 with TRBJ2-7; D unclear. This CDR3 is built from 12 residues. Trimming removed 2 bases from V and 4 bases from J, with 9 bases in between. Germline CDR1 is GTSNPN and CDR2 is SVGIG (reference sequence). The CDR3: CAWSSLQYEQYF. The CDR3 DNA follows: TGTGCCTGGAGTTCCCTACAATACGAGCAGTACTTC.

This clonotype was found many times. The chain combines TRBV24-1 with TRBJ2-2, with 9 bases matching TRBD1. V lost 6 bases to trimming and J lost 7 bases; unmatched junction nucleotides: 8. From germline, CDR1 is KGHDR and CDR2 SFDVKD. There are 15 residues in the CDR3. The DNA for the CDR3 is TGTGCCACCAGTTCCCTCAGACAGGGGGTCGGGGAGCTGTTTTTT. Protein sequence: CATSSLRQGVGELFF.

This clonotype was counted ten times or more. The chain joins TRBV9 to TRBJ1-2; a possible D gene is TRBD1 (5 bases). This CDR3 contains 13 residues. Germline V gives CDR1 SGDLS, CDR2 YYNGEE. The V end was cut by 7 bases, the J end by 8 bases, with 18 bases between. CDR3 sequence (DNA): TGTGCCAGCGGCATGACAGAGAAACAAGGCTACACCTTC. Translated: CASGMTEKQGYTF.

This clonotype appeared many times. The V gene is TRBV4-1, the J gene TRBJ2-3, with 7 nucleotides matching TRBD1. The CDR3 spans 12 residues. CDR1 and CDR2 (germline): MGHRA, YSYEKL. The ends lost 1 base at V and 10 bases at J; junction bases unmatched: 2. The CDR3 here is CASSQGTGAQYF. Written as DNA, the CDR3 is TGCGCCAGCAGCCAAGGAACAGGGGCGCAGTATTTT.

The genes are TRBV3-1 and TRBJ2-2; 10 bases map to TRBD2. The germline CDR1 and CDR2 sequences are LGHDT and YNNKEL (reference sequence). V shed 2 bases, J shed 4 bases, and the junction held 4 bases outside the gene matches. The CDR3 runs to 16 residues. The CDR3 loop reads CASSQQREGVTGELFF. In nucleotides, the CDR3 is TGTGCCAGCAGCCAACAGCGGGAGGGGGTCACCGGGGAGCTGTTTTTT.

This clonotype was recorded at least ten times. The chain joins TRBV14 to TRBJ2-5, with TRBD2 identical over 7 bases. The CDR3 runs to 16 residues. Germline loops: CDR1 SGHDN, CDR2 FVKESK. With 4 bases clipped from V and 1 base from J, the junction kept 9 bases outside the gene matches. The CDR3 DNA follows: TGTGCCAGCAGCCCGACCCAGTGGGAGGGCCAAGAGACCCAGTACTTC. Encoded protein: CASSPTQWEGQETQYF. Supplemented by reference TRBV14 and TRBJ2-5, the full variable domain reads EAGVTQFPSHSVIEKGQTVTLRCDPISGHDNLYWYRRVMGKEIKFLLHFVKESKQDESGMPNNRFLAERTGGTYSTLKVQPAELEDSGVYFCASSPTQWEGQETQYFGPGTRLLVL.

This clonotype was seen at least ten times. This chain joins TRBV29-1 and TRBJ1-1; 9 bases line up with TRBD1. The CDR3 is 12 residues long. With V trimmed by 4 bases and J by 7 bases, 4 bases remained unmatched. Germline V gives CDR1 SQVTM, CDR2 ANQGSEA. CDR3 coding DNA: TGCAGCGTTGGACAGGGGGGAGGTGAAGCTTTCTTT. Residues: CSVGQGGGEAFF.

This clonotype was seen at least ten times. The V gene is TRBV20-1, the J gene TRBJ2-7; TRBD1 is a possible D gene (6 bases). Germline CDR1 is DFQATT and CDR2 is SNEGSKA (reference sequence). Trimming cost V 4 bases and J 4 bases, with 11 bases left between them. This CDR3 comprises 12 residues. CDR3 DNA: TGCAGTGCTAACGCCAGGGGATACGAGCAGTACTTC. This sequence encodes CSANARGYEQYF.

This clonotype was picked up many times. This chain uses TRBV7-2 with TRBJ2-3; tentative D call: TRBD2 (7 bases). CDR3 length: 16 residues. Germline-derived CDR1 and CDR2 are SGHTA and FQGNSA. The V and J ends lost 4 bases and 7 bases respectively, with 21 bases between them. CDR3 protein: CASSSRVGGAPNTQYF. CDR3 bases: TGTGCCAGCAGCTCGAGGGTTGGGGGGGCCCCCAATACGCAGTATTTT.

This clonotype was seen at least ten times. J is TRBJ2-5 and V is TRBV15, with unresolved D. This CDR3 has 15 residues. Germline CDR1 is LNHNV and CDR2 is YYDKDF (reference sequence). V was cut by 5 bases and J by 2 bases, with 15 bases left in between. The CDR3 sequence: CATSRTQRRQETQYF. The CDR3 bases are TGTGCCACCAGCCGTACTCAAAGAAGACAAGAGACCCAGTACTTC.

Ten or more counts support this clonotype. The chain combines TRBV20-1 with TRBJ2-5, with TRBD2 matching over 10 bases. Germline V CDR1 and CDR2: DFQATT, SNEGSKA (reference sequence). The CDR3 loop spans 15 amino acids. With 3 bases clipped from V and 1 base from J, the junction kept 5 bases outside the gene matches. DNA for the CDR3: TGCAGTGCTAGTGAGAGCGGGAGGGCCCAAGAGACCCAGTACTTC. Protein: CSASESGRAQETQYF.

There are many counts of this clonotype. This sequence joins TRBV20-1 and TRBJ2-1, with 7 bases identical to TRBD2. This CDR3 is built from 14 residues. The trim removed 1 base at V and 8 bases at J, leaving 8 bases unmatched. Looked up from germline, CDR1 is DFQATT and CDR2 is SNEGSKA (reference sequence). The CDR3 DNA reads TGCAGTGCTAGAGTAGGAGAGACTAGCCATGAGCAGTTCTTC. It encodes CSARVGETSHEQFF.

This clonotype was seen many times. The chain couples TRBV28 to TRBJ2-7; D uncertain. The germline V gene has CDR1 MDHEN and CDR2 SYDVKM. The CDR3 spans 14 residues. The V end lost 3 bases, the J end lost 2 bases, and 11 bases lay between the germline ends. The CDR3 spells CASSFPMSPYEQYF. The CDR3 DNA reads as TGTGCCAGCAGTTTCCCCATGAGTCCCTACGAGCAGTACTTC.

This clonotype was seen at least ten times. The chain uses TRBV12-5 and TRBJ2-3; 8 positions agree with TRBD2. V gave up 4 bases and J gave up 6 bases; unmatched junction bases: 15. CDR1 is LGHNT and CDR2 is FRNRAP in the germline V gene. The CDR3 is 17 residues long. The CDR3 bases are TGTGCTAGTGGTTCCAGCCTAGCGGGTCCGGGCGCCGATACGCAGTATTTT. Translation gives CASGSSLAGPGADTQYF.

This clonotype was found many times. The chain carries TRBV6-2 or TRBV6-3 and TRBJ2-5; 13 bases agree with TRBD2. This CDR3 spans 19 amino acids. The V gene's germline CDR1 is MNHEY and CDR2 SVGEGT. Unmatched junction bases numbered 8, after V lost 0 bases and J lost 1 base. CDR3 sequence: CASSYSRLAGGNRQETQYF. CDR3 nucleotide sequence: TGTGCCAGCAGTTACTCGAGACTAGCGGGGGGCAACCGCCAAGAGACCCAGTACTTC.

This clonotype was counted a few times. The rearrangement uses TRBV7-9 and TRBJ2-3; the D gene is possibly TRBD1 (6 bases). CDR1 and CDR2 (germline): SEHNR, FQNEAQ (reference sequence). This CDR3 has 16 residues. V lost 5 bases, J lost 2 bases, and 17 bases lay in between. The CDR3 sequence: CASSPLMTGDTDTQYF. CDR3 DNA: TGTGCCAGCAGCCCCCTTATGACAGGAGACACAGATACGCAGTATTTT. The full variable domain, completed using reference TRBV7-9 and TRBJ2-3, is DTGVSQNPRHKITKRGQNVTFRCDPISEHNRLYWYRQTLGQGPEFLTYFQNEAQLEKSRLLSDRFSAERPKGSFSTLEIQRTEQGDSAMYLCASSPLMTGDTDTQYFGPGTRLTVL.

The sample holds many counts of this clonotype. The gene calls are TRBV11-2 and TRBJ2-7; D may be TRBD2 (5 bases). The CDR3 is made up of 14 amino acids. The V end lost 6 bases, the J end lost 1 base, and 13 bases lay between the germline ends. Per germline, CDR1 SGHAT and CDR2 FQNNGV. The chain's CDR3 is CASSHAGVSYEQYF. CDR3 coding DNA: TGTGCCAGCAGTCATGCCGGGGTTTCCTACGAGCAGTACTTC. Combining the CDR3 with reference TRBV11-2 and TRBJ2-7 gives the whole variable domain EAGVAQSPRYKIIEKRQSVAFWCNPISGHATLYWYQQILGQGPKLLIQFQNNGVVDDSQLPKDRFSAERLKGVDSTLKIQPAKLEDSAVYLCASSHAGVSYEQYFGPGTRLTVT.

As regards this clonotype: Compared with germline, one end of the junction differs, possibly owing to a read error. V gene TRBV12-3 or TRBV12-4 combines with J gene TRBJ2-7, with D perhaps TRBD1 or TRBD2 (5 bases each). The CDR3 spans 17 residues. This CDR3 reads CTSCEPPKGTLIGEQYF. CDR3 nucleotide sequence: TGTACCAGCTGCGAACCGCCAAAGGGGACGCTAATCGGCGAGCAGTACTTC.

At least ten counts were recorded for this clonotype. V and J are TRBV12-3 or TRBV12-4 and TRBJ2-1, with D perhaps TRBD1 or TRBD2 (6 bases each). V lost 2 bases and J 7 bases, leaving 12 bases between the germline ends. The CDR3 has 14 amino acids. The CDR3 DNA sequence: TGTGCCAGCAGTTTACAGGGGAGGCTGAATGAGCAGTTCTTC. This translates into CASSLQGRLNEQFF.

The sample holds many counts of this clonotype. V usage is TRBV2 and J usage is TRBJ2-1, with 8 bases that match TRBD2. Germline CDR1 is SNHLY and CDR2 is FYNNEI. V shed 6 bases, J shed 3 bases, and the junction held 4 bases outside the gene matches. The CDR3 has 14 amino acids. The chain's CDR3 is CASRISGIYNEQFF. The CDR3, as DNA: TGTGCCAGCAGGATTAGCGGGATCTACAATGAGCAGTTCTTC. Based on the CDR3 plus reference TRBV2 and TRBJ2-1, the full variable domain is EPEVTQTPSHQVTQMGQEVILRCVPISNHLYFYWYRQILGQKVEFLVSFYNNEISEKSEIFDDQFSVERPDGSNFTLKIRSTKLEDSAMYFCASRISGIYNEQFFGPGTRLTVL.

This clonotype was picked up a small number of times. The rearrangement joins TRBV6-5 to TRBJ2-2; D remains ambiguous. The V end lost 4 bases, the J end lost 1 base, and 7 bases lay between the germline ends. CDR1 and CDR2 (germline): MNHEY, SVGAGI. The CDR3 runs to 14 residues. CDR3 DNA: TGTGCCAGCAGTTGGGCAGAGAACACCGGGGAGCTGTTTTTT. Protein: CASSWAENTGELFF.

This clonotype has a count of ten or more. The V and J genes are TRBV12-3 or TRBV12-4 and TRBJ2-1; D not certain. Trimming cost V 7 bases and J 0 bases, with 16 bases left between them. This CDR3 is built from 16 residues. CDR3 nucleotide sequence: TGTGCCAGCACCCCTGGAGCCTTGAGCTCCTACAATGAGCAGTTCTTC. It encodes CASTPGALSSYNEQFF.

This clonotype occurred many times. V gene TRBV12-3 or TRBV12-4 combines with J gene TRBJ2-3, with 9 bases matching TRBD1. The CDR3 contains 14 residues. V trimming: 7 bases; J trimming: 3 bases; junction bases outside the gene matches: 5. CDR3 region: CASNPGQGTDTQYF. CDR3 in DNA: TGTGCCAGCAACCCGGGACAGGGAACAGATACGCAGTATTTT.

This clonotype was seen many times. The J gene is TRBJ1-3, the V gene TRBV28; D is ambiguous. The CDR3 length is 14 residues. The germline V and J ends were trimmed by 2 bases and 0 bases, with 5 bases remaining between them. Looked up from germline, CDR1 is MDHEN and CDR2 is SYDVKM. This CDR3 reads CASSLDLSGNTIYF. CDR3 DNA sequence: TGTGCCAGCAGTTTAGATCTCTCTGGAAACACCATATATTTT.

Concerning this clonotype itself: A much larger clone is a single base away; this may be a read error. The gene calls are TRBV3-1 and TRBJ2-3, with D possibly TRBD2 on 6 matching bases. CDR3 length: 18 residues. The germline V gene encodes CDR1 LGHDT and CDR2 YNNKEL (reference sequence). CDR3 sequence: CTSSFPSLAEADTDTQYF. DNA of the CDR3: TGTACCAGCAGTTTCCCCTCGTTAGCGGAGGCGGACACAGATACGCAGTATTTT.

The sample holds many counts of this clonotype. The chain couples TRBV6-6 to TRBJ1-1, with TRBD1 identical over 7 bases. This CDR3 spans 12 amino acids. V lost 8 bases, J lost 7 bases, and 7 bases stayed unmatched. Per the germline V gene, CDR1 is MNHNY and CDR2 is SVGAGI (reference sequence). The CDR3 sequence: CASSMGQSEAFF. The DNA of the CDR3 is TGTGCCAGCTCGATGGGACAGAGTGAAGCTTTCTTT.

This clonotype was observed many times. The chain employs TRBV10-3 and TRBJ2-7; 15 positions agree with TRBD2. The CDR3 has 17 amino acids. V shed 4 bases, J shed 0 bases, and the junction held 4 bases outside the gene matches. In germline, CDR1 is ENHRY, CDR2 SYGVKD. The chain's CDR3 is CAISGRTSGGASYEQYF. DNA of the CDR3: TGTGCCATCAGTGGGCGGACTAGCGGGGGGGCCTCCTACGAGCAGTACTTC.

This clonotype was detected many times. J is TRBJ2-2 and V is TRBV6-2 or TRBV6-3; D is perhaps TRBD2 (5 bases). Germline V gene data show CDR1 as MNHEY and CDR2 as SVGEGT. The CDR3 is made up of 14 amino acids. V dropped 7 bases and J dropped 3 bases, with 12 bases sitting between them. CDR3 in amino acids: CASMAEVDTGELFF. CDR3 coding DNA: TGTGCCAGCATGGCGGAGGTGGACACCGGGGAGCTGTTTTTT.

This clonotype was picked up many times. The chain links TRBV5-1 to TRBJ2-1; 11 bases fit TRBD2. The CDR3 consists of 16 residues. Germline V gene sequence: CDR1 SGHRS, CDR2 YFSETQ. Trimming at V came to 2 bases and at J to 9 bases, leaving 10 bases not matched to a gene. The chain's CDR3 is CASSFTSGSRESEQFF. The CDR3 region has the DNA TGCGCCAGCAGCTTCACTAGCGGGAGTCGTGAAAGTGAGCAGTTCTTC.

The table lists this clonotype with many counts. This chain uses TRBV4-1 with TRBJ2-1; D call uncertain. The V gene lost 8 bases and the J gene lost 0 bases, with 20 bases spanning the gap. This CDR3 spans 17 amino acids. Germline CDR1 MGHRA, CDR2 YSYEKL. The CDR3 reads CASRTRRTKVSYNEQFF. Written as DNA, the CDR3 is TGCGCCAGCCGCACGAGGCGAACCAAAGTCTCCTACAATGAGCAGTTCTTC.